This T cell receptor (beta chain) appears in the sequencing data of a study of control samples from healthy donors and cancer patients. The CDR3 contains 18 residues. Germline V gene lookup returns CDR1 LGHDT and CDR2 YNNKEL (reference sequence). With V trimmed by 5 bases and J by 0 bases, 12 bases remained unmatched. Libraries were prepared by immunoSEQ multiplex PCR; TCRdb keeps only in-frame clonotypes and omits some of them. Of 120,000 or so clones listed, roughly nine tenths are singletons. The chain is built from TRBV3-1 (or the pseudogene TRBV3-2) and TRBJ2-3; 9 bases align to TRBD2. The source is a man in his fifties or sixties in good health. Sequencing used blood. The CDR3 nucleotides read TGTGCCAGCAGCGGCGGGGGGGCCGCCGTGTCTAGCACAGATACGCAGTATTTT. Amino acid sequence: CASSGGGAAVSSTDTQYF.